The 18 T cell receptor beta chains below come from one sample, sequenced in a study of blood T cell repertoires in COVID-19 (dated by TCRdb to the early 2020s). Preparation of the library involved the immunoSEQ multiplex PCR assay. What TCRdb holds here is the immuneACCESS table cut down to in-frame rearrangements. Part of the clones is not present; checked against another copy, under half of the missing clones reflect an unresolved V gene, and the others are unexplained. The sample contains 300,000 to 400,000 clones, around 83% of them found a single time. Together, the top ten hold 2.5% to 3.5% of the sample. Sequencing used peripheral blood. Receptor source: a man between 25 and 39 years old with active or convalescent COVID-19.

The chain employs TRBV3-1 (or the pseudogene TRBV3-2) and TRBJ2-5; D is unresolved. The length of the CDR3 is 15 residues. Deletions cut 0 bases from V and 5 bases from J, with 13 bases between. CDR1 and CDR2 (germline): LGHDT, YNNKEL (reference sequence). DNA of the CDR3: TGTGCCAGCAGCCAAGATCTTGGGCCCCCGGAGACCCAGTACTTC. This gives the protein CASSQDLGPPETQYF.

This chain joins TRBV4-2 and TRBJ2-7, with D unresolved. Germline CDR1 is LGHNA and CDR2 is YNFKEQ. The V gene lost 4 bases and the J gene lost 0 bases, with 16 bases spanning the gap. The CDR3 covers 16 residues. CDR3 DNA sequence: TGTGCCAGCAGCCTCCCTCGCGGAGCCCCCTCCTACGAGCAGTACTTC. Protein product: CASSLPRGAPSYEQYF.

The J gene is TRBJ2-1, the V gene TRBV7-9; no clear D gene. Germline V lookup: CDR1 SEHNR, CDR2 FQNEAQ (reference sequence). V dropped 2 bases and J dropped 7 bases, with 6 bases sitting between them. The CDR3 is 12 residues long. The CDR3: CASSLTQNEQFF. The CDR3 bases are TGTGCCAGCAGCTTAACCCAGAATGAGCAGTTCTTC.

This clone has a single count. V usage is TRBV7-8 and J usage is TRBJ2-7; TRBD2 matches 11 bases. The CDR3 extends over 15 amino acids. The trim removed 5 bases at V and 3 bases at J, leaving 6 bases unmatched. Germline values: CDR1 SGHVS, CDR2 FQNEAQ. DNA for the CDR3: TGTGCCAGCAGCCCCATGACTAGCGGGGTCTACGAGCAGTACTTC. Translated, it gives CASSPMTSGVYEQYF.

The CDR3 protein is CASSWTRSDTQYF. CDR3 nucleotide sequence: TGTGCCAGCAGCTGGACTAGATCGGATACGCAGTATTTT. The V and J genes are TRBV11-3 and TRBJ2-3; 7 nucleotides align to TRBD2. The CDR3 consists of 13 residues. The germline gives CDR1 SGHNT, CDR2 YENEEA. Germline trimming cut 4 bases from V and 6 bases from J; bases unmatched to any gene: 4. The complete variable domain, with remaining parts taken from reference TRBV11-3 and TRBJ2-3, reads EAGVVQSPRYKIIEKKQPVAFWCNPISGHNTLYWYLQNLGQGPELLIRYENEEAVDDSQLPKDRFSAERLKGVDSTLKIQPAELGDSAVYLCASSWTRSDTQYFGPGTRLTVL.

The chain is built from TRBV7-9 and TRBJ1-6; possible D gene TRBD1, 5 bases. V was trimmed by 5 bases and J by 9 bases, leaving 17 bases between them. The CDR3 runs 15 residues. Germline lookup yields CDR1 SEHNR and CDR2 FQNEAQ (reference sequence). In nucleotides, the CDR3 is TGTGCCAGCAGCCTCGGGACTATCGGGATTTCACCCCTCCACTTT. This encodes CASSLGTIGISPLHF.

V usage is TRBV19 and J usage is TRBJ1-1; the D is unclear. V shed 7 bases and J shed 8 bases, with 23 bases lying between them. The germline V gene encodes CDR1 LNHDA and CDR2 SQIVND (reference sequence). The CDR3 is 15 residues long. In DNA, the CDR3 is TGTGCCAGTATCAACCCGGCGGCGGACTGGCCGGAAGCTTTCTTT. Translating gives CASINPAADWPEAFF.

V usage is TRBV3-1 (or the pseudogene TRBV3-2) and J usage is TRBJ2-1, with 16 bases identical to TRBD2. Germline V gene lookup returns CDR1 LGHDT and CDR2 YNNKEL (reference sequence). With 3 bases clipped from V and 0 bases from J, the junction kept 2 bases outside the gene matches. CDR3 length equals 18 residues. CDR3: CASSHGTSGGASYNEQFF. DNA for the CDR3: TGTGCCAGCAGCCACGGGACTAGCGGGGGGGCCTCCTACAATGAGCAGTTCTTC.

The chain couples TRBV4-2 to TRBJ1-2; the D gene is possibly TRBD1 (6 bases). V was cut by 1 base and J by 10 bases, with 16 bases left in between. The CDR3 has 14 amino acids. Germline V lookup: CDR1 LGHNA, CDR2 YNFKEQ. The DNA of the CDR3 is TGTGCCAGCAGCCAAGTTGTGGCAGGGGCCCACTACACCTTC. Its translation is CASSQVVAGAHYTF.

This clone has only a few counts. The V gene is TRBV30, the J gene TRBJ1-4; D is uncertain. Germline values: CDR1 GTSNPN, CDR2 SVGIG (reference sequence). The CDR3 length is 13 residues. V dropped 5 bases and J dropped 10 bases, with 17 bases sitting between them. CDR3 loop: CAWGLLFSGKLFF. The CDR3 DNA reads as TGTGCCTGGGGTCTTCTTTTCTCGGGAAAACTGTTTTTT.

This chain connects TRBV5-1 to TRBJ1-1; 12 positions agree with TRBD1. V lost 4 bases to trimming and J lost 9 bases; unmatched junction nucleotides: 7. Looked up from germline, CDR1 is SGHRS and CDR2 is YFSETQ. The CDR3 loop spans 14 amino acids. For the CDR3, the DNA is TGCGCCAGCAGCGGCGGGACAGGGGGCCATAAAGCTTTCTTT. Protein product: CASSGGTGGHKAFF.

This sequence joins TRBV7-8 and TRBJ2-5; 12 nucleotides agree with TRBD1. Germline V lookup: CDR1 SGHVS, CDR2 FQNEAQ. This CDR3 comprises 18 residues. V shed 11 bases, J shed 1 base, and the junction held 17 bases outside the gene matches. CDR3 in DNA: TGTGCCGGGGGAAGGGTTAGGAGGGGACAGGGGGCCCAAGAGACCCAGTACTTC. Its translation: CAGGRVRRGQGAQETQYF.

This clone was observed a handful of times. The rearrangement links TRBV5-1 to TRBJ1-2; 7 bases are a match to TRBD1. The V gene end was trimmed by 2 bases and the J gene end by 9 bases; junction bases not matched to a gene: 4. CDR1 is SGHRS and CDR2 is YFSETQ in the germline V gene. CDR3 length: 12 amino acids. In DNA form, the CDR3 reads TGCGCCAGCAGCTTCCAGGGGGAAAGCTACACCTTC. As protein: CASSFQGESYTF. Together with reference TRBV5-1 and TRBJ1-2, the CDR3 gives the full variable domain: KAGVTQTPRYLIKTRGQQVTLSCSPISGHRSVSWYQQTPGQGLQFLFEYFSETQRNKGNFPGRFSGRQFSNSRSEMNVSTLELGDSALYLCASSFQGESYTFGSGTRLTVV.

This clone was detected only once. V is TRBV7-2 and J is TRBJ1-2, with D hard to call. Trimming took 5 bases from V and 0 from J, leaving 10 bases between them. CDR1 is SGHTA and CDR2 is FQGNSA in the germline V gene. The CDR3 covers 14 residues. The CDR3 coding sequence is TGTGCCAGCAGCCCTTCCTTTACTAACTATGGCTACACCTTC. Residues: CASSPSFTNYGYTF. The full variable domain, with the rest looked up from reference TRBV7-2 and TRBJ1-2, is GAGVSQSPSNKVTEKGKDVELRCDPISGHTALYWYRQSLGQGLEFLIYFQGNSAPDKSGLPSDRFSAERTGGSVSTLTIQRTQQEDSAVYLCASSPSFTNYGYTFGSGTRLTVV.

J is TRBJ2-5 and V is TRBV6-6; D gene ambiguous. Trimming removed 5 bases from V and 2 bases from J, with 3 bases in between. Germline CDR1 and CDR2: MNHNY and SVGAGI (reference sequence). The length of the CDR3 is 11 residues. CDR3 in DNA: TGTGCCAGCAGTCTACAAGAGACCCAGTACTTC. Protein sequence: CASSLQETQYF.

The J gene is TRBJ1-6, the V gene TRBV9, with TRBD1 identical over 7 bases. The CDR3 sequence is 14 residues long. With 4 bases clipped from V and 7 bases from J, the junction kept 5 bases outside the gene matches. The germline V gene encodes CDR1 SGDLS and CDR2 YYNGEE. DNA for the CDR3: TGTGCCAGCAGCTCCACGACAGGGAATTCACCCCTCCACTTT. Protein sequence: CASSSTTGNSPLHF.

V and J are TRBV7-2 and TRBJ2-3; D might be TRBD2 (5 bases). This CDR3 region has 15 residues. V was trimmed by 5 bases and J by 2 bases, leaving 14 bases between them. Germline V gives CDR1 SGHTA, CDR2 FQGNSA. CDR3 nucleotide sequence: TGTGCCAGCAGCCCCGATCCGGGGATCACAGATACGCAGTATTTT. As protein: CASSPDPGITDTQYF.

The V gene is TRBV4-2, the J gene TRBJ1-2, with 10 bases identical to TRBD1. The V gene's germline CDR1 is LGHNA and CDR2 YNFKEQ. The V segment lost 1 base and the J segment 4 bases; nucleotides outside the gene matches: 6. The CDR3 sequence is 16 residues long. CDR3 amino acids: CASSQAGTGAGYGYTF. Written as DNA, the CDR3 is TGTGCCAGCAGCCAAGCCGGGACAGGGGCGGGCTATGGCTACACCTTC.